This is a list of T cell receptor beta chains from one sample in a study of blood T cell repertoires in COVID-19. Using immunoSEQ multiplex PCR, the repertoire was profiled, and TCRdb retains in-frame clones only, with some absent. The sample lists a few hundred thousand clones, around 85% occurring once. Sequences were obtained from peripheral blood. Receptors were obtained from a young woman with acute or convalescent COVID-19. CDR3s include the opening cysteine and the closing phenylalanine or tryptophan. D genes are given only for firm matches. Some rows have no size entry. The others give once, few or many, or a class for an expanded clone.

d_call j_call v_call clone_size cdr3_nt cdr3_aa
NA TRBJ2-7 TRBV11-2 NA TGTGCCAGCAGCAGGGACACGGCCTACGAGCAGTACTTC CASSRDTAYEQYF
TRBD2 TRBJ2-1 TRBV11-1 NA TGTGCCAGCAGCACAGAGGCTAGCGGGGCCTACAATGAGCAGTTCTTC CASSTEASGAYNEQFF
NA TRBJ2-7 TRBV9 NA TGTGCCAGCAGCCCAGGTCCACCCTCCTACGAGCAGTACTTC CASSPGPPSYEQYF
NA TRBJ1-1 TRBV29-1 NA TGCAGCGTTGAAGCGAGGGGGATGAACACTGAAGCTTTCTTT CSVEARGMNTEAFF
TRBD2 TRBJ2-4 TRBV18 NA TGTGCCAGCTCGCGAGACGGGGGGACCAAAAACATTCAGTACTTC CASSRDGGTKNIQYF
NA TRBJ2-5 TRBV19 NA TGTGCCAGTAGTTCTAGGGAGACCCAGTACTTC CASSSRETQYF
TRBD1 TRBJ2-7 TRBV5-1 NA TGCGCCAGCAGCTCGGGGACAGGGGGCTGGGAGCAGTACTTC CASSSGTGGWEQYF
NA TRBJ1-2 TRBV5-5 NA TGTGCCAGCAGCTTAGCAGGTTTTGGCTACACCTTC CASSLAGFGYTF
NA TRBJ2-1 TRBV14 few TGTGCCAGCAGCCTACAGGGTTTTGGTGAGCAGTTCTTC CASSLQGFGEQFF
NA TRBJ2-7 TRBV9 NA TGTGCCAGCAGCGTAGGTGTAACCGGCTACGAGCAGTACTTC CASSVGVTGYEQYF
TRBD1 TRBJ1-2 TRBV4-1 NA TGCGCCAGCAGCCAGGCCCCGCCGGGACAGGGGTGGCAGGGCTACACCTTC CASSQAPPGQGWQGYTF
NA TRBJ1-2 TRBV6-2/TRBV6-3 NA TGTGCCAGCAGTTACCCTGATGGCTACACCTTC CASSYPDGYTF
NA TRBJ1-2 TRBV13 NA TGTGCCAGCAGCTTATGGGGCAGGGAAGACTATGGCTACACCTTC CASSLWGREDYGYTF